This is a list of T cell receptor beta chains from one sample in a study of T cell changes during pregnancy in multiple sclerosis. Here immunoSEQ multiplex PCR was the method, and the copy in TCRdb shows in-frame clones only, minus some. This repertoire shows roughly 110,000 clones, 80% to 95% found once; its top ten account for 1.5% to 2%. The sequences come from peripheral blood, collected after pregnancy. The receptors here all came from a female donor with multiple sclerosis, enrolled in a pregnancy study. The CDR3 runs from the conserved cysteine through the conserved F or W. The order of the fields is clone size, V gene, D gene, J gene, CDR3 protein, CDR3 DNA. D genes are given only for firm matches. Where a row states a size, it is once, few, many or the class of an expanded clone; other rows omit it.

once,TRBV28,-,TRBJ1-2,CASRREPVYGYTF,TGTGCCAGCAGAAGAGAGCCGGTCTATGGCTACACCTTC
-,TRBV28,TRBD2,TRBJ2-7,CASSLTLAGIYEQYF,TGTGCCAGCAGTTTAACCCTAGCGGGAATATACGAGCAGTACTTC
-,TRBV7-3,TRBD1,TRBJ1-1,CASSWTGGDTEAFF,TGTGCCAGCAGCTGGACAGGGGGGGACACTGAAGCTTTCTTT
-,TRBV27,-,TRBJ2-2,CASSLLGGPNTGELFF,TGTGCCAGCAGTTTATTAGGGGGACCGAACACCGGGGAGCTGTTTTTT
-,TRBV9,-,TRBJ2-1,CASSVAAYNEQFF,TGTGCCAGCAGCGTAGCAGCGTACAATGAGCAGTTCTTC
-,TRBV2,-,TRBJ2-4,CASSDIRTQNIQYF,TGTGCCAGCAGTGATATCAGGACACAAAACATTCAGTACTTC
-,TRBV15,TRBD1,TRBJ2-4,CATSRPTGANIQYF,TGTGCCACCAGCAGACCCACAGGGGCAAACATTCAGTACTTC
-,TRBV19,-,TRBJ1-2,CASSIPLRDSRNYGYTF,TGTGCCAGTAGTATACCCCTCCGGGACTCTCGGAACTATGGCTACACCTTC
-,TRBV29-1,TRBD1,TRBJ2-3,CSVEETTGDPDTQYF,TGCAGCGTTGAAGAAACGACAGGGGACCCAGATACGCAGTATTTT
-,TRBV18,-,TRBJ1-1,CASSSPVTGYYTEAFF,TGTGCCAGCTCGTCACCGGTAACAGGGTATTATACTGAAGCTTTCTTT
-,TRBV7-9,-,TRBJ2-1,CASSFGAYNEQFF,TGTGCCAGCAGCTTCGGGGCCTACAATGAGCAGTTCTTC
-,TRBV6-5,TRBD1,TRBJ2-7,CASSEDRVQYF,TGTGCCAGCAGTGAGGACAGGGTGCAGTACTTC
-,TRBV19,-,TRBJ1-5,CASSIGQEYQPQHF,TGTGCCAGTAGTATCGGACAAGAATATCAGCCCCAGCATTTT
-,TRBV6-1,-,TRBJ1-4,CASSREGKLFF,TGTGCCAGCAGTCGTGAGGGAAAACTGTTTTTT
-,TRBV4-1,-,TRBJ1-4,CASSQAPLNEKLFF,TGCGCCAGCAGCCAAGCCCCTCTGAATGAAAAACTGTTTTTT
-,TRBV9,-,TRBJ1-2,CASSVSGLPSYGYTF,TGTGCCAGCAGCGTCAGCGGGCTCCCGTCCTATGGCTACACCTTC
-,TRBV28,-,TRBJ1-3,CASSPGISGNTIYF,TGTGCCAGCAGTCCCGGGATTTCTGGAAACACCATATATTTT
-,TRBV19,TRBD2,TRBJ2-1,CASSISPSGYNEQFF,TGTGCCAGTAGTATAAGCCCTAGCGGATACAATGAGCAGTTCTTC
once,TRBV6-6,-,TRBJ1-5,CASHPRGGGNQPQHF,TGTGCCAGCCACCCGCGTGGGGGGGGCAATCAGCCCCAGCATTTT
-,TRBV10-2,-,TRBJ1-2,CASSPRTGNYGYTF,TGCGCCAGCAGTCCCCGGACGGGGAACTATGGCTACACCTTC
-,TRBV7-8,TRBD2,TRBJ2-2,CASSLVLAGFVGELFF,TGTGCCAGCAGCTTAGTGCTAGCGGGGTTTGTCGGGGAGCTGTTTTTT
-,TRBV6-1,TRBD1,TRBJ1-5,CASSSTGDQPQHF,TGTGCCAGCAGCTCGACAGGGGATCAGCCCCAGCATTTT
-,TRBV5-8,TRBD1,TRBJ1-5,CARGRTGVGSNQPQHF,TGTGCCAGAGGTAGAACAGGGGTCGGGAGCAATCAGCCCCAGCATTTT
-,TRBV11-3,TRBD2,TRBJ2-7,CASSPGGYEQYF,TGTGCCAGCAGCCCGGGGGGCTACGAGCAGTACTTC
-,TRBV10-3,-,TRBJ1-2,CAISDVRLDGYTF,TGTGCCATCAGTGATGTTCGGTTAGATGGCTACACCTTC
-,TRBV11-3,-,TRBJ1-3,CASSSQSSGNTIYF,TGTGCCAGCAGCTCGCAGTCCTCTGGAAACACCATATATTTT
-,TRBV27,TRBD2,TRBJ2-7,CASSLLAGHSYEQYF,TGTGCCAGCAGTTTACTAGCGGGCCATTCCTACGAGCAGTACTTC
once,TRBV6-5,-,TRBJ1-2,CASGGERRGYTF,TGTGCCAGCGGAGGGGAACGACGTGGCTACACCTTC
-,TRBV6-5,TRBD1,TRBJ2-7,CASSYDRGYEQYF,TGTGCCAGCAGTTACGACAGGGGCTACGAGCAGTACTTC
few,TRBV6-5,-,TRBJ2-1,CASSLLGSLDEQFF,TGTGCCAGCAGTTTGCTCGGGAGTTTAGATGAGCAGTTCTTC
-,TRBV30,-,TRBJ1-1,CAWSPRSGAGAFF,TGTGCCTGGAGCCCGAGGAGCGGGGCTGGGGCTTTCTTT
-,TRBV7-9,-,TRBJ2-2,CASSFGQLNTGELFF,TGTGCCAGCAGCTTCGGACAGCTGAACACCGGGGAGCTGTTTTTT
-,TRBV30,-,TRBJ2-7,CAWSGQDYEQYF,TGTGCCTGGAGTGGACAGGATTACGAGCAGTACTTC
-,TRBV7-3,-,TRBJ2-2,CASSLRGDGELFF,TGTGCCAGCAGCTTAAGGGGAGACGGGGAGCTGTTTTTT
-,TRBV5-6,TRBD2,TRBJ2-3,CASRDRLAGYTDTQYF,TGTGCCAGCAGGGACAGACTAGCGGGATACACAGATACGCAGTATTTT
-,TRBV7-2,-,TRBJ2-7,CASSSRAYEQYF,TGTGCCAGCAGCTCCCGGGCCTACGAGCAGTACTTC
-,TRBV5-1,TRBD1,TRBJ2-1,CASSFGQGYNEQFF,TGCGCCAGCAGCTTCGGACAGGGGTACAATGAGCAGTTCTTC
-,TRBV6-1,TRBD2,TRBJ2-7,CASSEAMAGDEQYF,TGTGCCAGCAGTGAAGCGATGGCGGGGGACGAGCAGTACTTC
-,TRBV5-1,TRBD1,TRBJ1-1,CASSNILGQGDMNTEAFF,TGCGCCAGCAGTAATATCTTAGGACAGGGAGATATGAACACTGAAGCTTTCTTT
-,TRBV5-4,-,TRBJ1-4,CASSRLGASNEKLFF,TGTGCCAGCAGCCGTCTAGGGGCCTCAAATGAAAAACTGTTTTTT
once,TRBV29-1,TRBD1,TRBJ1-2,CSVEGTGLGYTF,TGCAGCGTTGAGGGGACAGGGTTGGGCTACACCTTC
-,TRBV5-4,-,TRBJ2-7,CASSALAGAFSYEQYF,TGTGCCAGCAGCGCCCTGGCGGGCGCATTCTCCTACGAGCAGTACTTC
-,TRBV28,TRBD1,TRBJ2-7,CASSLKVERGDSLYEQYF,TGTGCCAGCAGTTTAAAAGTGGAGAGAGGGGACAGCCTCTACGAGCAGTACTTC
-,TRBV5-1,-,TRBJ1-1,CASSLARGAAFF,TGCGCCAGCAGCTTGGCAAGGGGCGCCGCTTTCTTT
-,TRBV21-1,-,TRBJ1-5,CASSKGALGTVSNQPQHF,TGTGCCAGCAGCAAAGGTGCCCTCGGGACAGTTAGCAATCAGCCCCAGCATTTT
-,TRBV30,TRBD1,TRBJ2-6,CAWSRGQGAGAGANVLTF,TGTGCCTGGAGTCGTGGGCAGGGGGCGGGCGCTGGGGCCAACGTCCTGACTTTC
-,TRBV2,-,TRBJ2-2,CASSDRRTGELFF,TGTGCCAGCAGCGACCGGAGAACCGGGGAGCTGTTTTTT
-,TRBV7-9,-,TRBJ1-4,CASSLGLVINEKLFF,TGTGCCAGCAGCTTAGGTTTAGTGATTAATGAAAAACTGTTTTTT
-,TRBV6-1,-,TRBJ1-5,CASSVTQGGQPQHF,TGTGCCAGCAGTGTTACACAGGGCGGGCAGCCCCAGCATTTT
-,TRBV20-1,TRBD1,TRBJ1-1,CSANTGGEAFF,TGCAGTGCAAACACAGGGGGTGAAGCTTTCTTT
once,TRBV5-1,-,TRBJ2-7,CASSLMGGEQYF,TGCGCCAGCAGCTTGATGGGAGGCGAGCAGTACTTC
-,TRBV6-5,-,TRBJ2-7,CASSRGTDNGEQYF,TGTGCCAGCAGTCGCGGGACAGACAATGGTGAGCAGTACTTC
-,TRBV5-4,TRBD1,TRBJ1-2,CASSLGGQGGYGYTF,TGTGCCAGCAGCTTGGGGGGACAGGGCGGCTATGGCTACACCTTC
-,TRBV5-1,TRBD1,TRBJ2-1,CASSWTGDEQFF,TGCGCCAGCAGCTGGACAGGCGATGAGCAGTTCTTC